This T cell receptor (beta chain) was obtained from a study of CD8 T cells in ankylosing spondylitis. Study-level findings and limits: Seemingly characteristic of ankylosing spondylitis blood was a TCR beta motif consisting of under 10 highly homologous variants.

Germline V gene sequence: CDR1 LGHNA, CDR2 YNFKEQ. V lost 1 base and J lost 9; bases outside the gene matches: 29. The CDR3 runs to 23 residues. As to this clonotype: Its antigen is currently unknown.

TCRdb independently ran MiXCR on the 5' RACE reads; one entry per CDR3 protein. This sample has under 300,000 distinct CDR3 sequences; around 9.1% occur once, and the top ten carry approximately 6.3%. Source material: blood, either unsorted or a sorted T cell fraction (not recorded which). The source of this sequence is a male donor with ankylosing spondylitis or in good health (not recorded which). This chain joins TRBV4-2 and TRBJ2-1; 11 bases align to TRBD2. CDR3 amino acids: CASSQGFTARGPSSGRAISEQFF. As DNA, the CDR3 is TGTGCCAGCAGCCAAGGATTCACGGCGAGGGGCCCGAGTAGCGGGAGGGCCATTAGTGAGCAGTTCTTC.